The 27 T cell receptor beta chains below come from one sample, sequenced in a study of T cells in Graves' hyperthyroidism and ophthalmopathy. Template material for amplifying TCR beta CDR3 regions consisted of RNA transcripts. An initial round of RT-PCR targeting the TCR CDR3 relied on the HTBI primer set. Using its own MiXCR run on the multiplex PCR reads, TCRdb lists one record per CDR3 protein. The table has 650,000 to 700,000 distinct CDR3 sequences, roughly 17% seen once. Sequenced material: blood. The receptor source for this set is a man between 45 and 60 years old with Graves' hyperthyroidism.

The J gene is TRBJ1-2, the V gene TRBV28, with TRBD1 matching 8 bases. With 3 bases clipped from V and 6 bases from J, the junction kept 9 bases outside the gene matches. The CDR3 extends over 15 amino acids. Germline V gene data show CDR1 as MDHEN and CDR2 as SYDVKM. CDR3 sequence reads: CASSFPTGQGDGYTF. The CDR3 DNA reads TGTGCCAGCAGTTTCCCCACTGGACAGGGCGATGGCTACACCTTC.

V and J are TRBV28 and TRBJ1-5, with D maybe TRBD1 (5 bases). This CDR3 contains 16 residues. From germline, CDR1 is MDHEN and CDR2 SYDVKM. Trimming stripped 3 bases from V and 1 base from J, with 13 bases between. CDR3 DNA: TGTGCCAGCAGTTTGAGGGGAATCGTCAGCAATCAGCCCCAGCATTTT. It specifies CASSLRGIVSNQPQHF.

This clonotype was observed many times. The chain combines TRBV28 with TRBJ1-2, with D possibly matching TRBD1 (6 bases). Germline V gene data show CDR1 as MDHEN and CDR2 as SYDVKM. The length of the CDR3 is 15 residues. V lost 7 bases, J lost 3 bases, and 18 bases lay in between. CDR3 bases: TGTGCCAGCACCCTCGGGGGGGGCGCTGACTATGGCTACACCTTC. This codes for CASTLGGGADYGYTF.

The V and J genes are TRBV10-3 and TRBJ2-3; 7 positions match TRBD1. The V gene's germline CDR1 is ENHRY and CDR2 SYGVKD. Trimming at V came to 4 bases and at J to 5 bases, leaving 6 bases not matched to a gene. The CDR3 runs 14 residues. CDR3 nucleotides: TGTGCCATCAGTGCCCCCCGACAGGGAGATACGCAGTATTTT. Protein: CAISAPRQGDTQYF.

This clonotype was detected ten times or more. The CDR3 region is CASSLTALAGRGEKLFF. CDR3 nucleotides: TGTGCCAGCAGCTTGACGGCCCTGGCGGGACGCGGTGAAAAACTGTTTTTT. The chain employs TRBV7-8 and TRBJ1-4; maybe TRBD1 (5 bases). The length of the CDR3 is 17 residues. V was trimmed by 3 bases and J by 7 bases, leaving 21 bases between them. Germline CDR1 reads SGHVS; CDR2 reads FQNEAQ.

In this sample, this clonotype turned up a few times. The CDR3 bases are TGTGCCAGCCGGAGTACCCGGGAGCAGTTCTTC. Translating gives CASRSTREQFF. The V gene is TRBV28, the J gene TRBJ2-1; D is undetermined. Trimming shortened V by 8 bases and J by 10 bases, and 12 bases separated the two germline ends. CDR3 length: 11 residues. Germline V CDR1 and CDR2: MDHEN, SYDVKM. The full variable domain, in which reference TRBV28 and TRBJ2-1 provide the parts outside the CDR3, is DVKVTQSSRYLVKRTGEKVFLECVQDMDHENMFWYRQDPGLGLRLIYFSYDVKMKEKGDIPEGYSVSREKKERFSLILESASTNQTSMYLCASRSTREQFFGPGTRLTVL.

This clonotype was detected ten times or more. Here the CDR3 reads CASSSPGTRETQYF. CDR3 sequence (DNA): TGTGCCAGCAGTTCGCCCGGGACTAGAGAGACCCAGTACTTC. This chain connects TRBV28 to TRBJ2-5; 8 bases align to TRBD2. Germline CDR1 and CDR2: MDHEN and SYDVKM. There are 14 residues in the CDR3. Trimming cost V 4 bases and J 4 bases; bases outside gene matches: 5.

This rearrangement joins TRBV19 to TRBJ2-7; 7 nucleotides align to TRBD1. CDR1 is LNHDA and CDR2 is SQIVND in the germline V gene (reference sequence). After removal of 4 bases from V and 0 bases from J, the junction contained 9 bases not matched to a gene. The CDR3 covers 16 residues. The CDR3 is CASSKPGQRGSYEQYF. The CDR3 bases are TGTGCCAGTAGTAAACCGGGACAGAGAGGCTCCTACGAGCAGTACTTC.

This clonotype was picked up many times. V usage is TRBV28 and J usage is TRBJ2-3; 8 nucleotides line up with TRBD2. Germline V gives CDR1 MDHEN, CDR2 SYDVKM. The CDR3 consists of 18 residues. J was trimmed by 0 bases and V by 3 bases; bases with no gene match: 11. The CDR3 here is CASSFASGRPFSTDTQYF. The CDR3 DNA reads TGTGCCAGCAGTTTCGCCAGCGGGAGACCCTTTAGCACAGATACGCAGTATTTT.

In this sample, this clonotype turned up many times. CDR3 sequence (DNA): TGTGCCACCAGTGATGTCCGACTTGGGGAGACCCAGTACTTC. Residues: CATSDVRLGETQYF. The rearrangement joins TRBV24-1 to TRBJ2-5; D is unresolved. V was trimmed by 3 bases and J by 5 bases, leaving 12 bases between them. The germline gives CDR1 KGHDR, CDR2 SFDVKD. The CDR3 sequence is 14 residues long.

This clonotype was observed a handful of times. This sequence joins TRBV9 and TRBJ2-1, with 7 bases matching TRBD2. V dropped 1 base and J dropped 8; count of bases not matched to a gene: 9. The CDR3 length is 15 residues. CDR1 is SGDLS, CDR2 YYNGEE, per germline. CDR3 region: CASSVTGGLLDEQFF. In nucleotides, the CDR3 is TGTGCCAGCAGCGTAACGGGGGGACTGCTTGATGAGCAGTTCTTC. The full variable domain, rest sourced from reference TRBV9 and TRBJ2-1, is DSGVTQTPKHLITATGQRVTLRCSPRSGDLSVYWYQQSLDQGLQFLIQYYNGEERAKGNILERFSAQQFPDLHSELNLSSLELGDSALYFCASSVTGGLLDEQFFGPGTRLTVL.

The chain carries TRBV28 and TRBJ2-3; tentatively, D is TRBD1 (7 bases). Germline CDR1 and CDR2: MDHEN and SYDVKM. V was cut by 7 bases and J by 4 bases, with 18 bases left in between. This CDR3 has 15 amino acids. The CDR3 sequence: CASTFQGGEADTQYF. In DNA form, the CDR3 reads TGTGCCAGCACTTTCCAGGGGGGAGAGGCAGATACGCAGTATTTT.

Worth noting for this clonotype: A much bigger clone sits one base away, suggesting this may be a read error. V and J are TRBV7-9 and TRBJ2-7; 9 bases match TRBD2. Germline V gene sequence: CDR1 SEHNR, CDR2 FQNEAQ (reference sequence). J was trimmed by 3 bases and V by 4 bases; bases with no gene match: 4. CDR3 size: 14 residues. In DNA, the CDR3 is TGTGCCAGCAGCTCTAGCGGGATGCTCTACGAGCAGTACTTC. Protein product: CASSSSGMLYEQYF. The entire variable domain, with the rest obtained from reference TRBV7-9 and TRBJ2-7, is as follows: DTGVSQNPRHKITKRGQNVTFRCDPISEHNRLYWYRQTLGQGPEFLTYFQNEAQLEKSRLLSDRFSAERPKGSFSTLEIQRTEQGDSAMYLCASSSSGMLYEQYFGPGTRLTVT.

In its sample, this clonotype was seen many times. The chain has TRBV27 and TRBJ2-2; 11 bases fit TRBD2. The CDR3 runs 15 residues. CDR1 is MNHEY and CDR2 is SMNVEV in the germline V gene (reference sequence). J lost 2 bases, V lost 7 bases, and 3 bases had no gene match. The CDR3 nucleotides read TGTGCCAGCAATAGACTAGCGGGAAACACCGGGGAGCTGTTTTTT. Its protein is CASNRLAGNTGELFF.

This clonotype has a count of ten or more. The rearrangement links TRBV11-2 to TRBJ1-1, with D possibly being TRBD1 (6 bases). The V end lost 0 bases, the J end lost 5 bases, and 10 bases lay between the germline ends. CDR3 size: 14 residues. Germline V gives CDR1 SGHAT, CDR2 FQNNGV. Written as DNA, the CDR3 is TGTGCCAGCAGCTTAGACAGGGGCCAAACTGAAGCTTTCTTT. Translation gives CASSLDRGQTEAFF.

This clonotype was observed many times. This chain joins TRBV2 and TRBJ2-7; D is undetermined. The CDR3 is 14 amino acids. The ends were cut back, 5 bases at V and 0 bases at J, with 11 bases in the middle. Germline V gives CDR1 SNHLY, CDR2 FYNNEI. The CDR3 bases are TGTGCCAGCAGTACGGACCCAAACTCCTACGAGCAGTACTTC. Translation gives CASSTDPNSYEQYF.

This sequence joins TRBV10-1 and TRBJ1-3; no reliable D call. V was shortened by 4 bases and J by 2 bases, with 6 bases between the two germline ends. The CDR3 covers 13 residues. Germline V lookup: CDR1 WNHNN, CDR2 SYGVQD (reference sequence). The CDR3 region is CASSAKAGNTIYF. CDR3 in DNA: TGCGCCAGCAGTGCTAAAGCTGGAAACACCATATATTTT.

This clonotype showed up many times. Written as DNA, the CDR3 is TGTGCCATCAAGGCAGGAGGTTCGGGGACCCAGTACTTC. Encoded protein: CAIKAGGSGTQYF. The chain joins TRBV10-3 to TRBJ2-5, with D possibly being TRBD2 (5 bases). With 7 bases removed from V and 7 bases from J, the gap between germline ends came to 16 bases. The CDR3 is made up of 13 amino acids. Germline lookup yields CDR1 ENHRY and CDR2 SYGVKD.

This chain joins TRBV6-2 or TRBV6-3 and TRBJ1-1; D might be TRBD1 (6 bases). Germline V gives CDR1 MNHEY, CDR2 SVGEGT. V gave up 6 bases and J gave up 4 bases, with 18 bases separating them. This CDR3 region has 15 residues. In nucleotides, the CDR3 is TGTGCCAGCAGACCGGGGGGGCGGAGTGGCACTGAAGCTTTCTTT. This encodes CASRPGGRSGTEAFF.

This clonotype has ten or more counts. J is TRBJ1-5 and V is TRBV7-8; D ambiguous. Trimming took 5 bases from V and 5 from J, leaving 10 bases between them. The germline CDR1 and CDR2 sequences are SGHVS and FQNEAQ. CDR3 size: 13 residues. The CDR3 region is CASSLGMDQPQHF. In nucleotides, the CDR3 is TGTGCCAGCAGCCTCGGGATGGATCAGCCCCAGCATTTT.

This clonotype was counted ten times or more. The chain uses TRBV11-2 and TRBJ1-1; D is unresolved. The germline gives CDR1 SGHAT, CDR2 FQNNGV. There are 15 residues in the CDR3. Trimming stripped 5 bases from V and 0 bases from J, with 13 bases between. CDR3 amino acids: CASSPIWGMNTEAFF. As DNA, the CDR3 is TGTGCCAGCAGCCCGATATGGGGAATGAACACTGAAGCTTTCTTT.

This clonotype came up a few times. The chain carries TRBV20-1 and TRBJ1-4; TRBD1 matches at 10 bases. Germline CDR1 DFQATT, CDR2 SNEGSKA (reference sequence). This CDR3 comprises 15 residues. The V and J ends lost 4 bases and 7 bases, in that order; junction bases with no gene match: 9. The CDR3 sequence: CSATLPRDRGEKLFF. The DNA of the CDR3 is TGCAGTGCTACACTACCCCGGGACAGGGGTGAAAAACTGTTTTTT.

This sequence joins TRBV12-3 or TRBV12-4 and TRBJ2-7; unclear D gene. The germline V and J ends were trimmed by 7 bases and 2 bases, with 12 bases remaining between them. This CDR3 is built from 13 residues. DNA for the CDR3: TGTGCCAGCATGGGGTCTGGCCCCTACGAGCAGTACTTC. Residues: CASMGSGPYEQYF.

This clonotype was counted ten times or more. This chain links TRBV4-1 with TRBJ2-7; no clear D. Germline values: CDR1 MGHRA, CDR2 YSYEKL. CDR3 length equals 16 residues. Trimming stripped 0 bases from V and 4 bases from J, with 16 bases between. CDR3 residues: CASSQDLVGRSYEQYF. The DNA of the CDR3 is TGCGCCAGCAGCCAAGATCTTGTCGGAAGGAGTTACGAGCAGTACTTC.

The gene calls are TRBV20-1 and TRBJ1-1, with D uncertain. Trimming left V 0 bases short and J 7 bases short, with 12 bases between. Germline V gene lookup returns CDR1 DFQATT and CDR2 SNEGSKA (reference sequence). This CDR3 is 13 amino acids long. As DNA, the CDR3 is TGCAGTGCTAGAGATGGGCAGGCCGGTGAAGCTTTCTTT. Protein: CSARDGQAGEAFF.

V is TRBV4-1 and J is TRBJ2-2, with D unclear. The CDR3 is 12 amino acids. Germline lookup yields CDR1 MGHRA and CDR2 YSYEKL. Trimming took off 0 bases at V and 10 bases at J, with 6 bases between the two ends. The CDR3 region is CASSQDLLELFF. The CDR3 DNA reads TGCGCCAGCAGCCAAGACTTGCTGGAGCTGTTTTTT.

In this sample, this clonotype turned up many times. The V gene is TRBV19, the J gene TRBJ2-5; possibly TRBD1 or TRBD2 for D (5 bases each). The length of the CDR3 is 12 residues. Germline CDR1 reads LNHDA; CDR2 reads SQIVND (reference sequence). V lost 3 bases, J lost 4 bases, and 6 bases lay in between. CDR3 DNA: TGTGCCAGTAGTATGGGACGAGAGACCCAGTACTTC. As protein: CASSMGRETQYF. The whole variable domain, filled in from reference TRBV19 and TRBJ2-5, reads DGGITQSPKYLFRKEGQNVTLSCEQNLNHDAMYWYRQDPGQGLRLIYYSQIVNDFQKGDIAEGYSVSREKKESFPLTVTSAQKNPTAFYLCASSMGRETQYFGPGTRLLVL.